This TCR beta chain comes out of a study of T cell changes during pregnancy in multiple sclerosis. Libraries were prepared by immunoSEQ multiplex PCR; TCRdb keeps only in-frame clonotypes and omits some of them. The sample includes 60,000 to 65,000 clones, about 90% seen only once; the top ten take less than 2.5%. Germline values: CDR1 SGDLS, CDR2 YYNGEE. The V segment lost 0 bases and the J segment 2 bases; nucleotides outside the gene matches: 4. The CDR3 loop spans 16 amino acids. The sample holds one count of this clone. This sequence joins TRBV9 and TRBJ2-1, with 8 bases fitting TRBD2. This clonotype was obtained from a female donor in good health, enrolled as a control in a pregnancy study. The sample here was peripheral blood, taken in the second trimester of pregnancy. CDR3 nucleotide sequence: TGTGCCAGCAGCGTAGAACTAGCGGTAACCTACAATGAGCAGTTCTTC. Its protein product is CASSVELAVTYNEQFF.